Below, 20 T cell receptor beta chains from the same sample are listed, as sequenced in a study of identifying expanded T cells in peripheral blood (dated by TCRdb to about 2019). Receptors were amplified or captured by the immunoSEQ multiplex PCR assay. The immuneACCESS repertoire file appears here via TCRdb, limited to in-frame rearrangements. These files lack a portion of the clones; in checked studies, under half of the deficit traces to unresolved V genes, and the cause of the others is not known. The sample includes 97,000 or so clones, with 88% observed a single time. The ten largest clones take up roughly 14% of the sample. Sequences were obtained from blood. The source of these receptors is a person between 18 and 75 years old in good health.

Only a few counts were recorded for this clone. The chain is built from TRBV25-1 and TRBJ2-1; no clear D. The CDR3 consists of 13 residues. The V gene lost 6 bases and the J gene lost 7 bases, with 13 bases spanning the gap. From germline, CDR1 is MGHDK and CDR2 SYGVNS. The CDR3 bases are TGTGCCAGCAGACCCAGGCGGTCAAATGAGCAGTTCTTC. Its translation is CASRPRRSNEQFF.

In its sample, this clone was seen a few times. This rearrangement joins TRBV14 to TRBJ2-2; 14 nucleotides agree with TRBD2. Germline V lookup: CDR1 SGHDN, CDR2 FVKESK. With V trimmed by 1 base and J by 1 base, 5 bases remained unmatched. This CDR3 is 19 amino acids long. CDR3 sequence: CASSQVGLAGVRNTGELFF. CDR3 nucleotide sequence: TGTGCCAGCAGCCAAGTGGGACTAGCGGGGGTGAGGAACACCGGGGAGCTGTTTTTT.

The V call is TRBV6-1, the J call TRBJ2-7; 10 bases agree with TRBD2. The length of the CDR3 is 16 residues. Germline trimming cut 4 bases from V and 7 bases from J; bases unmatched to any gene: 13. The V gene's germline CDR1 is MNHNS and CDR2 SASEGT. As DNA, the CDR3 is TGTGCCAGCAGTGGGCGAGCTTCTAGCGGGGGTGGAGAGCAGTACTTC. Its protein product is CASSGRASSGGGEQYF.

V is TRBV10-1 and J is TRBJ2-5; D is uncertain. Germline lookup yields CDR1 WNHNN and CDR2 SYGVQD (reference sequence). This CDR3 region has 13 residues. Trimming pared 10 bases from V and 2 bases from J, leaving 14 bases between. Here the CDR3 reads CATSAAQQETQYF. In nucleotides, the CDR3 is TGCGCCACCTCTGCCGCACAACAAGAGACCCAGTACTTC.

This CDR3 reads CASSGQTYEQYF. CDR3 in DNA: TGTGCCAGCAGTGGGCAGACCTACGAGCAGTACTTC. The V gene is TRBV2, the J gene TRBJ2-7; no firm D call. Germline values: CDR1 SNHLY, CDR2 FYNNEI. The CDR3 consists of 12 residues. Trimming took off 4 bases at V and 2 bases at J, with 6 bases between the two ends.

This rearrangement joins TRBV9 to TRBJ2-1; 7 bases line up with TRBD2. The V gene end was trimmed by 7 bases and the J gene end by 5 bases; junction bases not matched to a gene: 9. CDR3 length: 14 amino acids. CDR1 is SGDLS and CDR2 is YYNGEE in the germline V gene. CDR3 amino acids: CASQRGATDNEQFF. The CDR3 DNA reads as TGTGCCAGCCAGCGGGGTGCCACGGACAATGAGCAGTTCTTC.

The CDR3 is CASSFPGASYEQYF. The DNA for the CDR3 is TGTGCCAGCAGTTTTCCAGGGGCTTCCTACGAGCAGTACTTC. This chain connects TRBV28 to TRBJ2-7; tentatively, D is TRBD1 (6 bases). Trimming took off 3 bases at V and 1 base at J, with 10 bases between the two ends. This CDR3 has 14 residues. Looked up from germline, CDR1 is MDHEN and CDR2 is SYDVKM.

The chain combines TRBV2 with TRBJ2-6; no reliable D call. The CDR3 loop spans 16 amino acids. Germline-derived CDR1 and CDR2 are SNHLY and FYNNEI. V lost 5 bases and J lost 2, with 13 bases in between. CDR3 region: CASSWQAGPGANVLTF. The CDR3 bases are TGTGCCAGCAGTTGGCAGGCAGGTCCTGGGGCCAACGTCCTGACTTTC.

CDR3 sequence: CASSDRGFTEAFF. Written as DNA, the CDR3 is TGTGCCAGCAGTGACAGGGGATTTACTGAAGCTTTCTTT. The chain employs TRBV2 and TRBJ1-1, with D possibly being TRBD1 (6 bases). CDR1 and CDR2 (germline): SNHLY, FYNNEI. Trimming left V 3 bases short and J 5 bases short, with 10 bases between. The CDR3 totals 13 residues.

The rearrangement joins TRBV18 to TRBJ1-5, with D possibly TRBD1 on 5 matching bases. The germline gives CDR1 KGHSH, CDR2 LQKENI. V was pared by 3 bases and J by 2 bases, with 14 bases between. The CDR3 spans 16 residues. Written as DNA, the CDR3 is TGTGCCAGCTCACCCATTAACAGCAGGGGCAATCAGCCCCAGCATTTT. It translates to CASSPINSRGNQPQHF.

The chain is built from TRBV18 and TRBJ2-7; 9 nucleotides line up with TRBD1. Germline CDR1 reads KGHSH; CDR2 reads LQKENI. The ends lost 6 bases at V and 3 bases at J; junction bases unmatched: 3. This CDR3 contains 13 residues. CDR3 region: CASSPTGGYEQYF. For the CDR3, the DNA is TGTGCCAGCTCGCCGACAGGGGGCTACGAGCAGTACTTC. The whole variable domain, remainder taken from reference TRBV18 and TRBJ2-7, is NAGVMQNPRHLVRRRGQEARLRCSPMKGHSHVYWYRQLPEEGLKFMVYLQKENIIDESGMPKERFSAEFPKEGPSILRIQQVVRGDSAAYFCASSPTGGYEQYFGPGTRLTVT.

The rearrangement uses TRBV5-1 and TRBJ2-1, with a tentative D call TRBD1 (6 bases). Trimming took off 2 bases at V and 5 bases at J, with 8 bases between the two ends. Germline loops: CDR1 SGHRS, CDR2 YFSETQ. The CDR3 has 13 amino acids. The CDR3, as DNA: TGCGCCAGCAGCTTCGACAGGAACAATGAGCAGTTCTTC. Amino acid sequence: CASSFDRNNEQFF.

The rearrangement uses TRBV5-1 and TRBJ1-6, with 10 bases that match TRBD1. The CDR3 spans 15 residues. The V gene end was trimmed by 3 bases and the J gene end by 8 bases; junction bases not matched to a gene: 5. Per germline, CDR1 SGHRS and CDR2 YFSETQ. The CDR3 spells CASSSGTGDHSPLHF. For the CDR3, the DNA is TGCGCCAGCAGCTCCGGGACAGGGGATCATTCACCCCTCCACTTT.

V gene TRBV5-4 combines with J gene TRBJ2-5; TRBD2 aligns across 10 bases. Germline assignment: CDR1 SGHNT and CDR2 YYREEE (reference sequence). The J segment lost 5 bases and the V segment lost 3 bases, leaving 7 bases of the junction unmatched. This CDR3 region has 15 residues. Here the CDR3 DNA reads TGTGCCAGCAGCTGGAAGCGGGAGGGAGGGGAGACCCAGTACTTC. It encodes CASSWKREGGETQYF.

The rearrangement uses TRBV18 and TRBJ2-7; perhaps TRBD2 as D (6 bases). V was cut by 4 bases and J by 3 bases, with 19 bases left in between. The CDR3 has 16 residues. In germline, CDR1 is KGHSH, CDR2 LQKENI. CDR3 DNA sequence: TGTGCCAGCTCACGTCTCGGGGAGGCCTCTAGCTACGAGCAGTACTTC. It translates to CASSRLGEASSYEQYF. The entire variable domain, with the rest obtained from reference TRBV18 and TRBJ2-7, is as follows: NAGVMQNPRHLVRRRGQEARLRCSPMKGHSHVYWYRQLPEEGLKFMVYLQKENIIDESGMPKERFSAEFPKEGPSILRIQQVVRGDSAAYFCASSRLGEASSYEQYFGPGTRLTVT.

The chain joins TRBV7-9 to TRBJ2-6; D gene uncertain. The germline gives CDR1 SEHNR, CDR2 FQNEAQ (reference sequence). With 4 bases removed from V and 2 bases from J, the gap between germline ends came to 15 bases. The CDR3 is 17 amino acids. CDR3 DNA: TGTGCCAGCAGCTCGGGTGCGTCACTAACTGGGGCCAACGTCCTGACTTTC. Its protein product is CASSSGASLTGANVLTF.

This sequence joins TRBV7-9 and TRBJ2-7; D is uncertain. V was clipped by 4 bases and J by 0 bases, with 7 bases between them. From germline, CDR1 is SEHNR and CDR2 FQNEAQ (reference sequence). This CDR3 contains 13 residues. CDR3 bases: TGTGCCAGCAGCTCCGCAGGCTCCTACGAGCAGTACTTC. This encodes CASSSAGSYEQYF.

This chain uses TRBV5-1 with TRBJ2-2; D gene unclear. Looked up from germline, CDR1 is SGHRS and CDR2 is YFSETQ. The CDR3 totals 14 residues. Trimming shortened V by 7 bases and J by 1 base, and 11 bases separated the two germline ends. In nucleotides, the CDR3 is TGCGCCAGCGGCCTCAGCATGAACACCGGGGAGCTGTTTTTT. Protein product: CASGLSMNTGELFF.

V and J are TRBV7-9 and TRBJ2-1; TRBD2 aligns across 7 bases. The V and J ends lost 2 bases and 1 base, in that order; junction bases with no gene match: 2. CDR1 is SEHNR, CDR2 FQNEAQ, per germline (reference sequence). The CDR3 is 15 residues long. The CDR3 coding sequence is TGTGCCAGCAGCTTACCGGGGGGTTCCTACAATGAGCAGTTCTTC. Residues: CASSLPGGSYNEQFF. The whole variable domain, remainder taken from reference TRBV7-9 and TRBJ2-1, is DTGVSQNPRHKITKRGQNVTFRCDPISEHNRLYWYRQTLGQGPEFLTYFQNEAQLEKSRLLSDRFSAERPKGSFSTLEIQRTEQGDSAMYLCASSLPGGSYNEQFFGPGTRLTVL.

The chain uses TRBV28 and TRBJ1-5; D not certain. V was shortened by 1 base and J by 0 bases, with 16 bases between the two germline ends. The germline V gene encodes CDR1 MDHEN and CDR2 SYDVKM. CDR3 length: 18 residues. The CDR3 coding sequence is TGTGCCAGCAGTTTATCCGGCAGAAGAGTCAGTAGCAATCAGCCCCAGCATTTT. Its translation: CASSLSGRRVSSNQPQHF.